This T cell receptor (beta chain) emerged from a study of cytomegalovirus exposure and HLA in healthy donors. In the study overall: Among the 350 to 400 donors who were genotyped, over 70% fell in the genetic ancestry cluster that is associated with self-reported Caucasian donors.

Trimming shortened V by 5 bases and J by 2 bases, and 13 bases separated the two germline ends. The CDR3 runs 14 residues. Germline V gene sequence: CDR1 SGHAT, CDR2 FQNNGV. This clone came up a few times. Its antigen is undetermined. Whole-study results and caveats: A later examination showed that TCR association rates differed by HLA locus, with DRB1 most and HLA-C fewest. Being indistinguishable, some V segments were excluded, TRBV6-2 and TRBV6-3 among them.

The PCR used 60 Vbeta and 13 Jbeta primers. In the study's own analysis: Later analysis identified 80 million to 90 million unique TCR beta chains, 9 million to 13 million shared. TCRdb's copy holds only in-frame clones and misses some; the assay was immunoSEQ multiplex PCR. V and J calls and clone size are copied from that table; D and trimming were computed from the DNA. The repertoire has some 170,000 clones, about 65% of them found once; the top ten carry under 3.5%. This clonotype was sampled from a woman in her 30s in good health and CMV-seronegative. The chain employs TRBV11-2 and TRBJ2-7, with TRBD2 as a possible D gene (6 bases). The specimen sequenced was PBMCs. CDR3 loop: CASSPLAGTYEQYF. The CDR3 coding sequence is TGTGCCAGCAGCCCTCTCGCGGGGACCTACGAGCAGTACTTC.